These 32 T cell receptor beta chains were sequenced from one sample in a study of lymphopenia after photon versus proton radiotherapy. The method was immunoSEQ multiplex PCR; TCRdb's version includes in-frame clones alone and lacks a portion of them. Of about 70,000 clones in the sample, 87% were seen once. The specimen comprised peripheral blood, sampled from a patient treated with proton-based radiotherapy. Receptors were obtained from an older man with esophageal cancer.

The J gene is TRBJ2-3, the V gene TRBV7-9, with D maybe TRBD1 (7 bases). CDR1 is SEHNR, CDR2 FQNEAQ, per germline (reference sequence). Trimming pared 1 base from V and 3 bases from J, leaving 11 bases between. CDR3 length: 15 residues. CDR3 DNA: TGTGCCAGCAGCTTAGGACAGGGACTTACAGATACGCAGTATTTT. The encoded protein is CASSLGQGLTDTQYF.

This clone turned up a few times. The rearrangement joins TRBV11-3 to TRBJ2-2; D is unclear. Germline V lookup: CDR1 SGHNT, CDR2 YENEEA. The V end was cut by 6 bases, the J end by 9 bases, with 11 bases between. This CDR3 contains 12 residues. The CDR3 coding sequence is TGTGCCAGCAGACCGTCGGCTTGGGAGCTGTTTTTT. This translates into CASRPSAWELFF.

This clone ranks as medium-sized. The chain couples TRBV7-9 to TRBJ1-4; the D is unclear. The CDR3 sequence is 15 residues long. The V gene's germline CDR1 is SEHNR and CDR2 FQNEAQ (reference sequence). V dropped 7 bases and J dropped 0 bases, with 12 bases sitting between them. CDR3 residues: CASTPTETTNEKLFF. CDR3 nucleotide sequence: TGTGCCAGCACCCCGACTGAGACAACTAATGAAAAACTGTTTTTT.

The J gene is TRBJ1-1, the V gene TRBV30; maybe TRBD1 (5 bases). Trimming stripped 0 bases from V and 3 bases from J, with 17 bases between. The length of the CDR3 is 16 residues. Germline loops: CDR1 GTSNPN, CDR2 SVGIG (reference sequence). Here the CDR3 reads CAWSVLGREGDTEAFF. The DNA of the CDR3 is TGTGCCTGGAGTGTACTGGGCAGGGAAGGGGACACTGAAGCTTTCTTT.

This chain joins TRBV4-1 and TRBJ2-5; D is unclear. Judging by the DNA end, TRBJ2-7 fits better; the J call may be wrong. Germline values: CDR1 MGHRA, CDR2 YSYEKL. CDR3 length: 16 amino acids. CDR3 nucleotide sequence: TGCGCCAGCAGCCAAGAGGGGTCCGGCCCGACCTACGAGCAGTACTTC. Protein sequence: CASSQEGSGPTYEQYF.

The chain links TRBV19 to TRBJ2-7; 11 positions agree with TRBD2. Germline-derived CDR1 and CDR2 are LNHDA and SQIVND (reference sequence). CDR3 size: 15 residues. Losses at the gene ends were 4 bases for V and 4 bases for J; bases not matched to a gene: 6. CDR3 residues: CASSSLASGGYEQYF. The CDR3 coding sequence is TGTGCCAGTAGTAGCTTGGCTAGCGGGGGGTACGAGCAGTACTTC.

The CDR3 reads CASSLGRGFGEQYF. The CDR3 DNA is TGTGCCAGCAGCTTAGGCAGGGGTTTCGGCGAGCAGTACTTC. The genes are TRBV11-2 and TRBJ2-7; weak D call: TRBD1 (6 bases). V was pared by 1 base and J by 6 bases, with 13 bases between. Per germline, CDR1 SGHAT and CDR2 FQNNGV. The CDR3 extends over 14 amino acids.

The chain is built from TRBV6-5 and TRBJ2-7; 7 bases are shared with TRBD1. V gave up 6 bases and J gave up 1 base; unmatched junction bases: 9. CDR3 length equals 15 residues. The germline V gene encodes CDR1 MNHEY and CDR2 SVGAGI. This CDR3 reads CASRRYRGDSYEQYF. DNA for the CDR3: TGTGCCAGCAGGCGCTACAGGGGAGATTCCTACGAGCAGTACTTC.

The chain is built from TRBV7-2 and TRBJ2-5, with TRBD2 identical over 12 bases. J was trimmed by 3 bases and V by 8 bases; bases with no gene match: 1. The CDR3 is 13 amino acids. Germline V gene lookup returns CDR1 SGHTA and CDR2 FQGNSA. In DNA form, the CDR3 reads TGTGCCAGCGGACTAGCGGGGAAAGAGACCCAGTACTTC. As protein: CASGLAGKETQYF. The complete variable domain, with remaining parts taken from reference TRBV7-2 and TRBJ2-5, reads GAGVSQSPSNKVTEKGKDVELRCDPISGHTALYWYRQSLGQGLEFLIYFQGNSAPDKSGLPSDRFSAERTGGSVSTLTIQRTQQEDSAVYLCASGLAGKETQYFGPGTRLLVL.

The V call is TRBV27, the J call TRBJ1-2; D is undetermined. Germline V gene lookup returns CDR1 MNHEY and CDR2 SMNVEV (reference sequence). The CDR3 covers 13 residues. V lost 2 bases, J lost 4 bases, and 8 bases lay in between. CDR3 in DNA: TGTGCCAGCAGTTTAGGGCAGAGCTATGGCTACACCTTC. The encoded protein is CASSLGQSYGYTF.

The rearrangement uses TRBV2 and TRBJ2-6; D possibly corresponds to TRBD1 (5 bases). CDR1 and CDR2 (germline): SNHLY, FYNNEI. The CDR3 spans 17 residues. V lost 3 bases, J lost 0 bases, and 12 bases lay in between. The CDR3 is CASSDETATSGANVLTF. The CDR3 region has the DNA TGTGCCAGCAGTGACGAGACAGCTACCTCTGGGGCCAACGTCCTGACTTTC. The variable domain in full, completed from reference TRBV2 and TRBJ2-6, reads EPEVTQTPSHQVTQMGQEVILRCVPISNHLYFYWYRQILGQKVEFLVSFYNNEISEKSEIFDDQFSVERPDGSNFTLKIRSTKLEDSAMYFCASSDETATSGANVLTFGAGSRLTVL.

The chain is built from TRBV5-8 and TRBJ2-5; D is undetermined. CDR3 length: 15 residues. Germline assignment: CDR1 SGHTS and CDR2 YDEGEE. The V end was cut by 3 bases, the J end by 0 bases, with 12 bases between. The CDR3 spells CASSSRSRYQETQYF. CDR3 DNA: TGTGCCAGCAGCTCGCGGAGCAGGTACCAAGAGACCCAGTACTTC.

This rearrangement joins TRBV6-5 to TRBJ2-1; no reliable D call. Germline V gene lookup returns CDR1 MNHEY and CDR2 SVGAGI. The V gene lost 6 bases and the J gene lost 2 bases, with 11 bases spanning the gap. This CDR3 is built from 14 residues. In nucleotides, the CDR3 is TGTGCCAGCAGGGCCGGTACTACCTACAATGAGCAGTTCTTC. Amino acids: CASRAGTTYNEQFF.

Only a few counts were recorded for this clone. CDR3: CASSLGQSSGNTIYF. The CDR3 DNA is TGTGCCAGCAGCTTGGGACAAAGCTCTGGAAACACCATATATTTT. The chain joins TRBV5-5 to TRBJ1-3, with no clear D. The CDR3 is made up of 15 amino acids. V was clipped by 0 bases and J by 0 bases, with 7 bases between them. Germline V CDR1 and CDR2: SGHKS, YYEKEE (reference sequence).

This clone was recorded only once. The rearrangement uses TRBV7-8 and TRBJ2-7, with 14 bases matching TRBD2. CDR1 is SGHVS, CDR2 FQNEAQ, per germline. Trimming at V came to 7 bases and at J to 4 bases, leaving 9 bases not matched to a gene. CDR3 length equals 16 residues. The CDR3 region has the DNA TGTGCCAGCACGCGAGGGGGACTAGCGGGAGTTTACGAGCAGTACTTC. Encoded protein: CASTRGGLAGVYEQYF.

This chain connects TRBV9 to TRBJ2-2; perhaps TRBD2 as D (5 bases). V was trimmed by 4 bases and J by 0 bases, leaving 19 bases between them. The CDR3 has 18 amino acids. In germline, CDR1 is SGDLS, CDR2 YYNGEE. The CDR3 nucleotides read TGTGCCAGCAGCCCCCCCCACTATAGCGCCACGAACACCGGGGAGCTGTTTTTT. This translates into CASSPPHYSATNTGELFF.

The chain employs TRBV7-8 and TRBJ2-7, with D possibly being TRBD1 (6 bases). The germline V and J ends were trimmed by 5 bases and 0 bases, with 14 bases remaining between them. Looked up from germline, CDR1 is SGHVS and CDR2 is FQNEAQ. This CDR3 is 15 amino acids long. Written as DNA, the CDR3 is TGTGCCAGCAGCCCCCGACAGGCCTACTCCTACGAGCAGTACTTC. This encodes CASSPRQAYSYEQYF.

The chain joins TRBV27 to TRBJ2-2; D uncertain. The CDR3 has 12 residues. The V end lost 2 bases, the J end lost 7 bases, and 5 bases lay between the germline ends. Germline CDR1 and CDR2: MNHEY and SMNVEV (reference sequence). Here the CDR3 DNA reads TGTGCCAGCAGTTTAGGTTTCGGGGAGCTGTTTTTT. Translation gives CASSLGFGELFF.

CDR3 DNA sequence: TGTGCCAGCAGCTTTGTAAGGGACACTGAAGCTTTCTTT. Amino acids: CASSFVRDTEAFF. V is TRBV6-5 and J is TRBJ1-1; D is uncertain. The V end was cut by 6 bases, the J end by 3 bases, with 11 bases between. The germline V gene encodes CDR1 MNHEY and CDR2 SVGAGI. The CDR3 consists of 13 residues.

DNA for the CDR3: TGTGCCAGTACCATCTCAGGGGGGGAGAACACCGGGGAGCTGTTTTTT. It yields the protein CASTISGGENTGELFF. The J gene is TRBJ2-2, the V gene TRBV19; D is perhaps TRBD1 or TRBD2 (7 bases each). V lost 7 bases and J 1 base, leaving 16 bases between the germline ends. CDR1 is LNHDA, CDR2 SQIVND, per germline (reference sequence). This CDR3 is 16 amino acids long.

The chain uses TRBV5-8 and TRBJ1-5; the D gene is possibly TRBD1 (6 bases). The length of the CDR3 is 15 residues. Per the germline V gene, CDR1 is SGHTS and CDR2 is YDEGEE. V gave up 1 base and J gave up 3 bases, with 11 bases separating them. This CDR3 is CASSLYSGANQPQHF. The CDR3 bases are TGTGCCAGCAGCTTGTATTCGGGGGCCAATCAGCCCCAGCATTTT.

The genes are TRBV5-5 and TRBJ1-5; tentative D call: TRBD1 (5 bases). Trimming took 5 bases from V and 0 from J, leaving 12 bases between them. The CDR3 has 15 amino acids. The germline CDR1 and CDR2 sequences are SGHKS and YYEKEE (reference sequence). The CDR3, as DNA: TGTGCCAGCAGACCGGGGCCGAGTAGCAATCAGCCCCAGCATTTT. Residues: CASRPGPSSNQPQHF.

V usage is TRBV6-6 and J usage is TRBJ1-2; D is ambiguous. Germline V gives CDR1 MNHNY, CDR2 SVGAGI (reference sequence). V lost 4 bases, J lost 0 bases, and 6 bases lay in between. The CDR3 sequence is 13 residues long. The chain's CDR3 is CASSSSPNYGYTF. The CDR3 DNA reads as TGTGCCAGCAGTTCCAGCCCTAACTATGGCTACACCTTC.

The V call is TRBV30, the J call TRBJ1-1; D unclear. Trimming left V 5 bases short and J 1 base short, with 11 bases between. The germline gives CDR1 GTSNPN, CDR2 SVGIG (reference sequence). This CDR3 region has 13 residues. The CDR3 nucleotides read TGTGCCTGGGCCGGGAGGGAGAACACTGAAGCTTTCTTT. This encodes CAWAGRENTEAFF.

The chain couples TRBV18 to TRBJ1-2; D remains ambiguous. The CDR3 spans 17 residues. V lost 4 bases to trimming and J lost 5 bases, with 23 bases between them. Germline values: CDR1 KGHSH, CDR2 LQKENI. The CDR3 sequence: CASSRGYGEGMEYGYTF. Here the CDR3 DNA reads TGTGCCAGCTCACGCGGATACGGGGAGGGAATGGAGTATGGCTACACCTTC.

The gene calls are TRBV7-9 and TRBJ2-1; D gene unclear. The CDR3 is 13 residues long. Germline loops: CDR1 SEHNR, CDR2 FQNEAQ (reference sequence). Trimming took 6 bases from V and 8 from J, leaving 14 bases between them. The CDR3 loop is CASRSGEWYEQFF. The CDR3 bases are TGTGCCAGCAGGTCTGGGGAATGGTATGAGCAGTTCTTC.

This chain links TRBV11-3 with TRBJ1-6; D remains unclear. This CDR3 contains 13 residues. Germline CDR1 and CDR2: SGHNT and YENEEA. The V end lost 1 base, the J end lost 7 bases, and 5 bases lay between the germline ends. CDR3 coding DNA: TGTGCCAGCAGCTTAGCCAGAAATTCACCCCTCCACTTT. It translates to CASSLARNSPLHF.

The chain uses TRBV6-5 and TRBJ1-2; 9 bases align to TRBD1. V lost 7 bases and J lost 4; bases outside the gene matches: 7. CDR3 length: 14 residues. Germline CDR1 reads MNHEY; CDR2 reads SVGAGI. The CDR3 loop reads CASTPTGGAYGYTF. CDR3 bases: TGTGCCAGCACCCCGACAGGGGGGGCCTATGGCTACACCTTC.

This chain connects TRBV30 to TRBJ2-7, with 7 bases lining up with TRBD2. Germline V gene data show CDR1 as GTSNPN and CDR2 as SVGIG (reference sequence). J lost 2 bases, V lost 3 bases, and 10 bases had no gene match. The CDR3 has 15 amino acids. The CDR3 loop reads CAWRSGIAGTYEQYF. The CDR3 region has the DNA TGTGCCTGGAGGTCCGGAATAGCGGGCACCTACGAGCAGTACTTC.

The chain links TRBV11-2 to TRBJ1-5; D ambiguous. The CDR3 runs to 13 residues. Germline values: CDR1 SGHAT, CDR2 FQNNGV. V lost 5 bases and J 3 bases, leaving 8 bases between the germline ends. CDR3 in DNA: TGTGCCAGCAGCATCGGGCCCAATCAGCCCCAGCATTTT. It specifies CASSIGPNQPQHF.

The CDR3 sequence is CASSQTGLMAFF. The DNA for the CDR3 is TGTGCCAGCAGCCAAACGGGACTTATGGCTTTCTTT. This sequence joins TRBV16 and TRBJ1-1, with D tentatively TRBD1 (5 bases). CDR3 size: 12 residues. CDR1 and CDR2 (germline): KGHSY, FQNENV. V lost 2 bases and J lost 11, with 12 bases in between.

There are a few counts of this clone. The J gene is TRBJ2-2, the V gene TRBV7-6; TRBD1 aligns across 8 bases. This CDR3 is 16 amino acids long. After removal of 3 bases from V and 1 base from J, the junction contained 4 bases not matched to a gene. Germline lookup yields CDR1 SGHVS and CDR2 FNYEAQ. CDR3 loop: CASSLTGQVNTGELFF. In DNA, the CDR3 is TGTGCCAGCAGCTTGACGGGACAGGTGAACACCGGGGAGCTGTTTTTT. Variable domain in full (rest from reference TRBV7-6 and TRBJ2-2): GAGVSQSPRYKVTKRGQDVALRCDPISGHVSLYWYRQALGQGPEFLTYFNYEAQQDKSGLPNDRFSAERPEGSISTLTIQRTEQRDSAMYRCASSLTGQVNTGELFFGEGSRLTVL.